This TCR beta chain was found in a study of early T cells in non-severe SARS-CoV-2 infection. Study-level information: Whole-blood bulk RNA, unsorted, was sequenced, and chains were unpaired.

General observations from the study: Matching with VDJdb favored anti-spike CD8 responses (missing private and CD4 specificities).

On this clonotype: Antigen unknown.

In the library, individual cDNA molecules carried attached unique molecular identifiers. A single record per CDR3 protein comes from TCRdb applying MiXCR to the 5' RACE reads. The repertoire holds 80,000 or so distinct CDR3 sequences, with approximately 10% as singletons. The source was whole blood, collected at baseline. The receptor's source is an adult who was a healthcare worker with PCR-confirmed SARS-CoV-2 infection or an uninfected control (not recorded which).

DNA for the CDR3: TGTGCCAGCAGTTTATCTCGGGGGTTCACCGGGGAGCTGTTTTTT. This encodes CASSLSRGFTGELFF. The J gene is TRBJ2-2, the V gene TRBV28; TRBD2 might be the D (6 bases). Looked up from germline, CDR1 is MDHEN and CDR2 is SYDVKM. The V end lost 1 base, the J end lost 4 bases, and 10 bases lay between the germline ends. This CDR3 comprises 15 residues.